The 19 T cell receptor beta chains below come from one sample, sequenced in a study of radiotherapy plus CTLA-4 blockade in lung cancer. Profiling relied on immunoSEQ multiplex PCR, and the TCRdb table lists in-frame clones only, not all of them. This sample carries about 97,000 clones, around 74% of them seen once, and the ten largest clones take around 2.7%. The sequenced sample was peripheral blood, obtained from a patient treated with radiotherapy plus ipilimumab. The receptor set was obtained from a human donor with non-small cell lung cancer who had a partial response to radiotherapy plus ipilimumab. Some clones in this sample may be carry-over from other donors' samples.

The chain has TRBV5-4 and TRBJ2-5; TRBD2 matches 8 bases. Trimming removed 1 base from V and 4 bases from J; junction bases left unmatched: 12. Germline V CDR1 and CDR2: SGHNT, YYREEE (reference sequence). The CDR3 spans 17 residues. The CDR3 bases are TGTGCCAGCAGCTTGACTAGCGGCTCCTGGTTCGGAGAGACCCAGTACTTC. Translated, it gives CASSLTSGSWFGETQYF.

This clone was counted a single time. The chain carries TRBV5-1 and TRBJ2-3, with TRBD1 matching 9 bases. Per the germline V gene, CDR1 is SGHRS and CDR2 is YFSETQ. J gave up 6 bases and V 0 bases, and 8 bases lay outside the gene matches. There are 16 residues in the CDR3. CDR3 protein: CASSLALDRGSDTQYF. The DNA of the CDR3 is TGCGCCAGCAGCTTGGCCCTGGACAGGGGATCGGATACGCAGTATTTT.

This clone has more than one count but fewer than ten. The chain has TRBV28 and TRBJ2-1; tentatively, D is TRBD2 (6 bases). This CDR3 contains 16 residues. The V gene's germline CDR1 is MDHEN and CDR2 SYDVKM. Trimming pared 6 bases from V and 3 bases from J, leaving 18 bases between. CDR3 amino acids: CASRPRDSQNYNEQFF. CDR3 bases: TGTGCCAGCAGACCCAGGGACTCCCAAAACTACAATGAGCAGTTCTTC.

This clone showed up many times. The rearrangement joins TRBV28 to TRBJ2-2, with a possible D match to TRBD1 (5 bases). The CDR3 is 14 amino acids. V was trimmed by 8 bases and J by 1 base, leaving 11 bases between them. The V gene's germline CDR1 is MDHEN and CDR2 SYDVKM. The CDR3 coding sequence is TGTGCCAGCTTCCGTACAGGGAACACCGGGGAGCTGTTTTTT. It yields the protein CASFRTGNTGELFF.

The chain uses TRBV7-9 and TRBJ2-7, with D tentatively TRBD2 (6 bases). This CDR3 has 14 residues. Trimming stripped 3 bases from V and 0 bases from J, with 9 bases between. CDR1 is SEHNR and CDR2 is FQNEAQ in the germline V gene (reference sequence). In DNA form, the CDR3 reads TGTGCCAGCAGCTTCCTGGGGGGCTCCTACGAGCAGTACTTC. This sequence encodes CASSFLGGSYEQYF.

This rearrangement joins TRBV5-8 to TRBJ2-1, with 12 positions matching TRBD2. Germline CDR1 and CDR2: SGHTS and YDEGEE. This CDR3 comprises 15 residues. Losses at the gene ends were 4 bases for V and 4 bases for J; bases not matched to a gene: 3. The CDR3 sequence is CASSVGTSGYNEQFF. In DNA, the CDR3 is TGTGCCAGCAGCGTGGGGACTAGCGGGTACAATGAGCAGTTCTTC.

This chain connects TRBV6-1 to TRBJ2-1, with 11 bases lining up with TRBD2. V dropped 4 bases and J dropped 5; count of bases not matched to a gene: 7. Germline-derived CDR1 and CDR2 are MNHNS and SASEGT. The CDR3 runs to 16 residues. This CDR3 reads CASSVGTSGKNNEQFF. The CDR3 region has the DNA TGTGCCAGCAGTGTGGGGACTAGCGGTAAGAACAATGAGCAGTTCTTC.

CDR3 DNA: TGCGCCAGCAGCTTGCTTCCCTCAACAGTCTCCTATGGCTACACCTTC. This sequence encodes CASSLLPSTVSYGYTF. This chain connects TRBV5-1 to TRBJ1-2; D remains ambiguous. Germline V CDR1 and CDR2: SGHRS, YFSETQ. CDR3 size: 16 residues. The V end lost 1 base, the J end lost 4 bases, and 17 bases lay between the germline ends.

V gene TRBV7-6 combines with J gene TRBJ1-2, with 8 bases fitting TRBD1. The CDR3 has 14 residues. With 5 bases clipped from V and 1 base from J, the junction kept 3 bases outside the gene matches. CDR1 is SGHVS and CDR2 is FNYEAQ in the germline V gene. The CDR3 protein is CASSSGQGNYGYTF. The CDR3 DNA reads TGTGCCAGCAGCAGCGGACAGGGTAACTATGGCTACACCTTC.

The chain links TRBV11-3 to TRBJ2-3, with 12 bases lining up with TRBD2. The CDR3 is made up of 17 amino acids. Germline V gene sequence: CDR1 SGHNT, CDR2 YENEEA. Unmatched junction bases numbered 13, after V lost 7 bases and J lost 5 bases. The CDR3 DNA sequence: TGTGCCAGCACGCCTCCCCCCGGGACTAGCGGGTTAGATACGCAGTATTTT. Amino acids: CASTPPPGTSGLDTQYF.

The chain recombines TRBV6-1 with TRBJ1-1; TRBD1 agrees at 7 bases. The CDR3 extends over 14 amino acids. Losses at the gene ends were 2 bases for V and 10 bases for J; bases not matched to a gene: 10. CDR1 is MNHNS and CDR2 is SASEGT in the germline V gene. The CDR3 loop reads CASSESTGRRRAFF. CDR3 DNA sequence: TGTGCCAGCAGTGAATCGACAGGGAGGAGGCGAGCTTTCTTT.

The CDR3 DNA sequence: TGTGCCAGCAGACGTAGCGGGGGGGCTAACCAAGAGACCCAGTACTTC. This encodes CASRRSGGANQETQYF. The chain recombines TRBV28 with TRBJ2-5, with 11 bases fitting TRBD2. The CDR3 contains 16 residues. In germline, CDR1 is MDHEN, CDR2 SYDVKM. V trimming: 6 bases; J trimming: 0 bases; junction bases outside the gene matches: 6.

The V call is TRBV7-9, the J call TRBJ2-1; 11 positions agree with TRBD2. The length of the CDR3 is 16 residues. V lost 5 bases to trimming and J lost 5 bases; unmatched junction nucleotides: 8. In germline, CDR1 is SEHNR, CDR2 FQNEAQ (reference sequence). The CDR3 DNA sequence: TGTGCCAGCAGCCAACCTAGCGGGGGGTTCGACAATGAGCAGTTCTTC. It specifies CASSQPSGGFDNEQFF.

The chain couples TRBV9 to TRBJ2-7; tentative D call: TRBD1 (5 bases). This CDR3 region has 16 residues. V lost 0 bases and J lost 0, with 13 bases in between. Germline CDR1 and CDR2: SGDLS and YYNGEE. The CDR3 DNA sequence: TGTGCCAGCAGCGTAGGCCCGACAGCTAGCTCCTACGAGCAGTACTTC. Amino acids: CASSVGPTASSYEQYF.

This clone was counted a single time. The genes are TRBV28 and TRBJ2-7; D remains ambiguous. The CDR3 contains 14 residues. CDR1 and CDR2 from the germline V gene are MDHEN and SYDVKM. The V and J ends lost 5 bases and 0 bases respectively, with 11 bases between them. The CDR3 nucleotides are TGTGCCAGCAGTCCATTCCCCCCCTCCTACGAGCAGTACTTC. The encoded protein is CASSPFPPSYEQYF.

The J gene is TRBJ2-3, the V gene TRBV5-1, with TRBD2 matching 11 bases. The V and J ends lost 0 bases and 4 bases, in that order; junction bases with no gene match: 10. From germline, CDR1 is SGHRS and CDR2 YFSETQ. The CDR3 covers 18 residues. This chain's CDR3 is CASSLGLAGGTRADTQYF. For the CDR3, the DNA is TGCGCCAGCAGCTTGGGGCTAGCGGGAGGAACTAGGGCAGATACGCAGTATTTT.

The chain joins TRBV6-1 to TRBJ1-1; the D is unclear. Trimming left V 7 bases short and J 0 bases short, with 9 bases between. Germline CDR1 reads MNHNS; CDR2 reads SASEGT. The CDR3 has 13 amino acids. The CDR3: CASNPRLNTEAFF. The CDR3 DNA follows: TGTGCCAGCAACCCGAGATTGAACACTGAAGCTTTCTTT.

V and J are TRBV19 and TRBJ1-6; 10 nucleotides align to TRBD1. This CDR3 is built from 14 residues. V was clipped by 7 bases and J by 9 bases; unmatched bases: 6. Germline CDR1 reads LNHDA; CDR2 reads SQIVND (reference sequence). CDR3: CASTNDRGRSPLHF. The CDR3 DNA reads TGTGCCAGTACCAACGACAGGGGGCGTTCACCCCTCCACTTT. The full variable domain, rest sourced from reference TRBV19 and TRBJ1-6, is DGGITQSPKYLFRKEGQNVTLSCEQNLNHDAMYWYRQDPGQGLRLIYYSQIVNDFQKGDIAEGYSVSREKKESFPLTVTSAQKNPTAFYLCASTNDRGRSPLHFGNGTRLTVT.

The table lists this clone with a count of one. The gene calls are TRBV19 and TRBJ2-4; 7 positions agree with TRBD1. V gave up 5 bases and J gave up 7 bases; unmatched junction bases: 8. From germline, CDR1 is LNHDA and CDR2 SQIVND (reference sequence). CDR3 length equals 14 residues. This CDR3 reads CASSQRGLENIQYF. CDR3 DNA: TGTGCCAGTAGTCAAAGGGGGCTGGAGAACATTCAGTACTTC.